A selection of T cell receptor beta chains follows, all from one sample in a study of cytomegalovirus exposure and HLA in healthy donors. This table comes from immunoSEQ multiplex PCR, and its TCRdb copy is limited to in-frame clones, with some not included. The profile covers some 180,000 clones, with approximately 78% appearing a single time and around 1.7% taken by the ten largest. Sequencing was carried out using PBMCs. The receptors were gathered from a young woman in good health and CMV-seronegative. Both conserved end residues are part of each CDR3. A D gene is named only where the DNA matches it firmly. Where a row states a size, it is once, few, many or the class of an expanded clone; other rows omit it.

NA,TRBV28,NA,TRBJ1-2,CASSSGVAYGYTF,TGTGCCAGCAGTTCGGGGGTGGCCTATGGCTACACCTTC
NA,TRBV11-2,NA,TRBJ1-6,CASSLVTELGQNSPLHF,TGTGCCAGCAGCTTAGTGACAGAGCTAGGTCAAAATTCACCCCTCCACTTT
NA,TRBV7-9,TRBD2,TRBJ2-7,CASSLGAGAYEQYF,TGTGCCAGCAGCTTAGGAGCGGGGGCCTACGAGCAGTACTTC
NA,TRBV6-1,TRBD2,TRBJ2-5,CASSELAGAIQETQYF,TGTGCCAGCAGTGAACTAGCGGGAGCCATCCAAGAGACCCAGTACTTC
NA,TRBV10-1,TRBD1,TRBJ1-4,CASSDSGTGNEKLFF,TGCGCCAGCAGTGACTCCGGGACAGGAAATGAAAAACTGTTTTTT
few,TRBV27,TRBD1,TRBJ2-3,CASIPGTGPLRLQYF,TGTGCCAGCATACCCGGGACAGGCCCCTTACGATTGCAGTATTTT
NA,TRBV7-9,NA,TRBJ2-2,CASIFRGELFF,TGTGCCAGCATTTTTCGTGGGGAGCTGTTTTTT
NA,TRBV5-1,NA,TRBJ2-7,CASSSGLLRANEQYF,TGCGCCAGCAGCTCCGGACTTTTGAGGGCGAACGAGCAGTACTTC
once,TRBV4-2,NA,TRBJ1-5,CASRFGAGLDQPQHF,TGTGCCAGCAGATTTGGGGCCGGGTTGGATCAGCCCCAGCATTTT
NA,TRBV4-2,NA,TRBJ1-1,CASSHPDRNTEAFF,TGTGCCAGCAGCCACCCGGACAGGAACACTGAAGCTTTCTTT
NA,TRBV27,TRBD2,TRBJ2-5,CASSLTLLAGGIETQYF,TGTGCCAGCAGTTTAACCCTACTAGCGGGAGGAATAGAGACCCAGTACTTC
NA,TRBV7-2,TRBD2,TRBJ2-2,CASSSILAGGPGELFF,TGTGCCAGCAGCTCAATTCTAGCGGGAGGGCCCGGGGAGCTGTTTTTT
NA,TRBV19,TRBD1,TRBJ2-7,CASSIDNRGLSYEQYF,TGTGCCAGTAGTATAGATAACAGGGGGCTGTCCTACGAGCAGTACTTC
NA,TRBV19,NA,TRBJ2-2,CASSLEVGTRELFF,TGTGCCAGTAGTCTGGAGGTGGGCACTAGGGAGCTGTTTTTT
NA,TRBV6-5,NA,TRBJ2-2,CASSYSSLTGELFF,TGTGCCAGCAGTTACTCGTCTCTCACCGGGGAGCTGTTTTTT
NA,TRBV5-8,TRBD2,TRBJ2-2,CASSLSGLAGGTGELFF,TGTGCCAGCAGCTTATCCGGACTAGCGGGAGGGACCGGGGAGCTGTTTTTT
few,TRBV18,NA,TRBJ1-1,CASSPEVLTEAFF,TGTGCCAGCTCACCGGAGGTCCTCACTGAAGCTTTCTTT
NA,TRBV19,NA,TRBJ1-5,CASSMGMGTGTVNQPQHF,TGTGCCAGTAGTATGGGGATGGGAACAGGGACCGTCAATCAGCCCCAGCATTTT
NA,TRBV7-9,NA,TRBJ1-1,CASSRRQGATEAFF,TGTGCCAGCAGCCGCCGCCAGGGCGCCACTGAAGCTTTCTTT
NA,TRBV20-1,NA,TRBJ2-5,CSPLARETQYF,TGCAGTCCTCTAGCTCGTGAGACCCAGTACTTC
few,TRBV6-6,TRBD1,TRBJ1-5,CASSHSDRAHQPQHF,TGTGCCAGCAGTCACTCCGACAGGGCCCATCAGCCCCAGCATTTT
once,TRBV18,TRBD1,TRBJ1-5,CASSGGTGGTQPQHF,TGTGCCAGCTCGGGTGGGACAGGGGGAACTCAGCCCCAGCATTTT
NA,TRBV6-4,NA,TRBJ1-1,CASSKGADTEAFF,TGTGCCAGCAGTAAGGGAGCGGACACTGAAGCTTTCTTT
NA,TRBV29-1,TRBD2,TRBJ2-1,CSVDGLAGVNEQFF,TGCAGCGTTGATGGACTAGCGGGAGTTAATGAGCAGTTCTTC
few,TRBV10-1,NA,TRBJ2-4,CASSEGSGENIQYF,TGCGCCAGCAGTGAGGGAAGCGGAGAAAACATTCAGTACTTC
NA,TRBV7-9,TRBD1,TRBJ1-2,CASSSLDRGKYGYTF,TGTGCCAGCAGCTCGCTGGACAGGGGAAAATATGGCTACACCTTC
few,TRBV4-1,TRBD2,TRBJ2-1,CASSQEPGLGRVNEQFF,TGCGCCAGCAGCCAAGAGCCTGGACTAGGTCGCGTCAATGAGCAGTTCTTC
NA,TRBV30,NA,TRBJ2-1,CASRDFYNEQFF,TGTGCCTCGCGGGACTTTTACAATGAGCAGTTCTTC
once,TRBV14,NA,TRBJ2-1,CASSQDGLHRTIEQFF,TGTGCCAGCAGCCAAGATGGTTTGCACAGGACAATTGAGCAGTTCTTC
NA,TRBV6-1,NA,TRBJ2-7,CASSESDILNYEQYF,TGTGCCAGCAGTGAATCGGACATTCTCAACTACGAGCAGTACTTC
few,TRBV27,TRBD2,TRBJ2-2,CASSLMAGGTGELFF,TGTGCCAGCAGTTTAATGGCGGGAGGGACGGGGGAGCTGTTTTTT
NA,TRBV7-2,TRBD2,TRBJ2-2,CASSFRLAGGRSGELFF,TGTGCCAGCAGCTTTAGACTAGCGGGAGGGCGGTCCGGGGAGCTGTTTTTT
NA,TRBV27,TRBD2,TRBJ2-3,CASSSGTSAISTDTQYF,TGTGCCAGCAGTTCAGGGACTAGCGCTATTAGCACAGATACGCAGTATTTT
few,TRBV5-1,TRBD1,TRBJ1-4,CASSLGTGASNEKLFF,TGCGCCAGCAGCTTGGGGACAGGGGCATCTAATGAAAAACTGTTTTTT
NA,TRBV11-3,TRBD2,TRBJ2-2,CASSHAGLAGGDTGELFF,TGTGCCAGCAGCCACGCTGGACTAGCGGGAGGGGACACCGGGGAGCTGTTTTTT
NA,TRBV9,TRBD2,TRBJ2-5,CASNRLAGDAETQYF,TGTGCCAGCAACAGACTAGCGGGGGACGCGGAGACCCAGTACTTC
NA,TRBV7-6,NA,TRBJ2-3,CASSLREDTQYF,TGTGCCAGCAGCTTACGGGAAGATACGCAGTATTTT
NA,TRBV5-4,TRBD2,TRBJ2-3,CASRLGLEGSTQYF,TGTGCCAGCAGGCTGGGACTAGAGGGAAGTACGCAGTATTTT
NA,TRBV5-1,TRBD1,TRBJ2-1,CASSTGQGLDEQFF,TGCGCCAGCAGCACGGGACAGGGCTTGGATGAGCAGTTCTTC
NA,TRBV10-1,TRBD1,TRBJ1-1,CASSESIQGAEAFF,TGCGCCAGCAGTGAGTCGATACAGGGGGCTGAAGCTTTCTTT
NA,TRBV27,TRBD1,TRBJ1-4,CASSPIYAGGVEKLFF,TGTGCCAGCAGTCCTATCTATGCAGGGGGCGTTGAAAAACTGTTTTTT